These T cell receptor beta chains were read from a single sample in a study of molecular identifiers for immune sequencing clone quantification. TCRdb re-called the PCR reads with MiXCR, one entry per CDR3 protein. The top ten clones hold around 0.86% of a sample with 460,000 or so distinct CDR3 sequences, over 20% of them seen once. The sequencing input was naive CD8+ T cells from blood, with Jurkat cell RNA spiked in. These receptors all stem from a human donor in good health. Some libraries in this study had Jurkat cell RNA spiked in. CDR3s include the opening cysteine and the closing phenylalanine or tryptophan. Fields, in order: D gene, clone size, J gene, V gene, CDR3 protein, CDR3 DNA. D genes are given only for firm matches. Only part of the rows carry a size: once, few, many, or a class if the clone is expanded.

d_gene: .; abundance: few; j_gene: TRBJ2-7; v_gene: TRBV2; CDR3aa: CASSEPLRGGGYEQYF; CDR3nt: TGTGCCAGCAGTGAACCACTTCGGGGTGGGGGGTACGAGCAGTACTTC
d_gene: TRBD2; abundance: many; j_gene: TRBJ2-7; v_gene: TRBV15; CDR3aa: CATSGASGSLSEQYF; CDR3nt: TGTGCCACCAGCGGCGCTAGCGGTTCATTGTCCGAGCAGTACTTC
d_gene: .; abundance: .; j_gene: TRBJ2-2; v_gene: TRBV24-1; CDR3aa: CATGGLMGTGELFF; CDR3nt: TGTGCCACCGGAGGCCTTATGGGCACCGGGGAGCTGTTTTTT
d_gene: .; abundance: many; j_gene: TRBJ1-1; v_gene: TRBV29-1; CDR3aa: CSVQRNTEAFF; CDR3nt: TGCAGCGTCCAGAGGAACACTGAAGCTTTCTTT
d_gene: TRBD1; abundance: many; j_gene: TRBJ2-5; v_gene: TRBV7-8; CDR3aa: CASIVNIDRGTQETQYF; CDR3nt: TGTGCCAGCATAGTGAACATAGACAGGGGTACTCAAGAGACCCAGTACTTC
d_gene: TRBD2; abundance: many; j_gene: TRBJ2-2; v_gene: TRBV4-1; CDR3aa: CASSRLLAGATGELFF; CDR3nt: TGCGCCAGCAGCCGACTACTAGCGGGGGCCACCGGGGAGCTGTTTTTT
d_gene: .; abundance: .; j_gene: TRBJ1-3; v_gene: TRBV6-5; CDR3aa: CASRPEQLSSGNTIYF; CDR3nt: TGTGCCAGCAGACCTGAACAGTTGAGCTCTGGAAACACCATATATTTT
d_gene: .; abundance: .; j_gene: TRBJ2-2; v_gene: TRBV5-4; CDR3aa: CASSPGPRGTGELFF; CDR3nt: TGTGCCAGCAGTCCCGGGCCTAGAGGCACCGGGGAGCTGTTTTTT
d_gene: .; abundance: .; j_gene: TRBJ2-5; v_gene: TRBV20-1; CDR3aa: CSAKKRKETQYF; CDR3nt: TGCAGTGCCAAGAAGAGAAAAGAGACCCAGTACTTC
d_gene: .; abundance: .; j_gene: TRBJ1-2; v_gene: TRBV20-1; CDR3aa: CSARDLVGVNYGYTF; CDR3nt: TGCAGTGCTAGAGATTTGGTCGGGGTTAACTATGGCTACACCTTC
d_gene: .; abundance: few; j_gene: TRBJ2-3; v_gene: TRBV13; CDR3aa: CASSRARGTDTQYF; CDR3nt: TGTGCCAGCAGCCGCGCCCGGGGCACAGATACGCAGTATTTT
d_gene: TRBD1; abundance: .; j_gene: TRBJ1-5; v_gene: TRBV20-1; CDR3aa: CSARPDRVWIADNQPQHF; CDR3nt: TGCAGTGCTAGACCAGACAGGGTTTGGATAGCTGACAATCAGCCCCAGCATTTT
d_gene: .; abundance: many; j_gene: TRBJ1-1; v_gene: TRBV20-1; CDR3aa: CSARGRDIFFKANTEAFF; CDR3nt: TGCAGTGCTAGAGGAAGGGACATCTTTTTTAAGGCGAACACTGAAGCTTTCTTT
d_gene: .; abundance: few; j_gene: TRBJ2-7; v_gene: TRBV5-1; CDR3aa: CASSSPGEAYEQYF; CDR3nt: TGCGCCAGCAGCTCGCCAGGGGAGGCCTACGAGCAGTACTTC
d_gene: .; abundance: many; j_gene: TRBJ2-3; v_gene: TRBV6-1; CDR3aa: CASTRILWGPEDTQYF; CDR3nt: TGTGCCAGCACCCGGATTCTTTGGGGCCCAGAAGATACGCAGTATTTT
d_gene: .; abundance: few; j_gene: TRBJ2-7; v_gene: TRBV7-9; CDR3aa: CASSLRGNGEQYF; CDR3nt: TGTGCCAGCAGCTTAAGGGGAAACGGAGAGCAGTACTTC
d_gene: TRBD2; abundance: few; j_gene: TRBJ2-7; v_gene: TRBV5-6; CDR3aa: CASSLEGLADHYEQYF; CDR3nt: TGTGCCAGCAGCTTGGAGGGACTAGCGGATCATTACGAGCAGTACTTC
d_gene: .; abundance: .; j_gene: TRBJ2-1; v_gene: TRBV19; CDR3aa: CATREGALEQFF; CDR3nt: TGTGCCACCAGGGAGGGGGCACTTGAGCAGTTCTTC
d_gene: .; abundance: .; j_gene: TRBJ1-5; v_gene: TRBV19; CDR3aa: CASSIGQLGGQPQHF; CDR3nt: TGTGCCAGTAGTATAGGACAGTTGGGGGGTCAGCCCCAGCATTTT
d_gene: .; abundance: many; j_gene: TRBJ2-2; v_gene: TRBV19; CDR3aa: CASTDTGELFF; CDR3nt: TGTGCCAGTACCGACACCGGGGAGCTGTTTTTT